The rows below give T cell receptor beta chains drawn from one sample of a study of OX40 agonist ivuxolimab in advanced cancers. Produced via immunoSEQ multiplex PCR; TCRdb's table is partial and in-frame only. The sample includes 80,000 to 90,000 clones, around 80% of them seen just once. The source material was CD4+ or CD8+ T cells sorted from blood, sampled in a trial of the OX40 agonist ivuxolimab. These TCRs come from an adult with an advanced solid tumor such as melanoma, head and neck, liver or kidney cancer. Each CDR3 is given with its conserved first and last residue. The D gene is left open where the match is weak. Clone size is not always given. Where it is, it says once, few, many or a class for expanded clones.

v_call	clone_size	j_call	d_call	cdr3_nt	cdr3_aa
TRBV9	.	TRBJ1-3	.	TGTGCCAGCAGCTCCGAATTACAGGGAGGAAACACCATATATTTT	CASSSELQGGNTIYF
TRBV7-9	few	TRBJ1-2	.	TGTGCCAGCAGCTTCGGGGAGTATGGCTACACCTTC	CASSFGEYGYTF
TRBV29-1	.	TRBJ1-2	TRBD1	TGCAGCGTTGAAACGACAGGGGGGAGCTCTTGGACCTTC	CSVETTGGSSWTF
TRBV5-1	once	TRBJ1-2	TRBD1	TGCGCCAGCAGCTTGGGACAGGGAGAAGGCTACACCTTC	CASSLGQGEGYTF
TRBV28	.	TRBJ1-3	.	TGTGCCAGCAGTTTTCGGAGGGCTGGAAACACCATATATTTT	CASSFRRAGNTIYF
TRBV5-1	.	TRBJ1-1	TRBD1	TGCGCCAGCAGCTTCGACAGGGCTCCTTGGAACACTGAAGCTTTCTTT	CASSFDRAPWNTEAFF
TRBV10-3	.	TRBJ1-3	.	TGTGCCATCAGTGGTCTCCCTGGAAACACCATATATTTT	CAISGLPGNTIYF
TRBV7-2	.	TRBJ2-7	TRBD2	TGTGCCAGCAGCCTACTAGCGGGGGGGCCTTTTCACGAGCAGTACTTC	CASSLLAGGPFHEQYF
TRBV5-4	.	TRBJ2-7	TRBD1	TGTGCCAGCAGCTCCGGGACAGGGTACCACGAGCAGTACTTC	CASSSGTGYHEQYF
TRBV10-3	.	TRBJ1-1	TRBD1	TGTGCCATCAGTCCGACAGGGGAGAACACTGAAGCTTTCTTT	CAISPTGENTEAFF
TRBV6-4	.	TRBJ1-1	.	TGTGCCAGCAACATGGGAAGACATCAACTCAACACTGAAGCTTTCTTT	CASNMGRHQLNTEAFF
TRBV6-6	few	TRBJ1-1	.	TGTGCCAGCAGCGGGGGGGGCGGGACTGAAGCTTTCTTT	CASSGGGGTEAFF
TRBV9	.	TRBJ2-3	.	TGTGCCAGCAGCATAACCGGCGACTTAAGCACAGATACGCAGTATTTT	CASSITGDLSTDTQYF
TRBV13	.	TRBJ1-1	TRBD1	TGTGCCAGCAGCATGAGGGGGCGCGACACTGAAGCTTTCTTT	CASSMRGRDTEAFF
TRBV5-1	.	TRBJ2-1	TRBD1	TGCGCCAGCAGGTCGGGGACAGGGGAGAATGAGCAGTTCTTC	CASRSGTGENEQFF